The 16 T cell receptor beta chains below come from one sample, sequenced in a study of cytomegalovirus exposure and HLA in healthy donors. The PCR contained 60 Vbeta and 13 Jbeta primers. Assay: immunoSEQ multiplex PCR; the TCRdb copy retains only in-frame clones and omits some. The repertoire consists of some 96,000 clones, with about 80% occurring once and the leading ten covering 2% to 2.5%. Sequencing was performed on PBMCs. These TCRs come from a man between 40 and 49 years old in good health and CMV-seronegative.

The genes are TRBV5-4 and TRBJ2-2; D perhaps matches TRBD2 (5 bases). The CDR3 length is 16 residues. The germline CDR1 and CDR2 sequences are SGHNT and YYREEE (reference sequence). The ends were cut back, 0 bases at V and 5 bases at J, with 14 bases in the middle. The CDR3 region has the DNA TGTGCCAGCAGCTTGGGGGCACGGGGTGGAACCGGGGAGCTGTTTTTT. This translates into CASSLGARGGTGELFF.

The CDR3: CASSPGRGNTEAFF. The CDR3 region has the DNA TGTGCCAGCAGTCCAGGGCGGGGAAACACTGAAGCTTTCTTT. The genes are TRBV11-2 and TRBJ1-1; D is perhaps TRBD1 (5 bases). The CDR3 consists of 14 residues. Germline CDR1 is SGHAT and CDR2 is FQNNGV. The V and J ends lost 6 bases and 2 bases respectively, with 13 bases between them.

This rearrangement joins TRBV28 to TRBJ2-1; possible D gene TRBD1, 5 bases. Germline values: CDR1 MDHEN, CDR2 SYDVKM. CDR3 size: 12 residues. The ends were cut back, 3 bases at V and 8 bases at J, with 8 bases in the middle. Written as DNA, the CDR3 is TGTGCCAGCAGTTTCCCAGGGTATGAGCAGTTCTTC. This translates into CASSFPGYEQFF. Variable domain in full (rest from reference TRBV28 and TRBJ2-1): DVKVTQSSRYLVKRTGEKVFLECVQDMDHENMFWYRQDPGLGLRLIYFSYDVKMKEKGDIPEGYSVSREKKERFSLILESASTNQTSMYLCASSFPGYEQFFGPGTRLTVL.

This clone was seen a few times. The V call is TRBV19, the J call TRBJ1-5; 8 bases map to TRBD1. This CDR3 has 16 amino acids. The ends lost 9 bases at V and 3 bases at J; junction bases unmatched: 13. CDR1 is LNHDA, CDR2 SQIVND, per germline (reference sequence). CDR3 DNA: TGTGCCAGCGACCTAGGGACAGGCAAATACAATCAGCCCCAGCATTTT. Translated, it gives CASDLGTGKYNQPQHF.

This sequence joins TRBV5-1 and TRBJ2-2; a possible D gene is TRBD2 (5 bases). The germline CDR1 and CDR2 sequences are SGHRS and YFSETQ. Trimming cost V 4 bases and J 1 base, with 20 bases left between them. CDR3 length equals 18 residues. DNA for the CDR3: TGCGCCAGCAGCCTCGGACTTGACCCAATCTTGAACACCGGGGAGCTGTTTTTT. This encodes CASSLGLDPILNTGELFF.

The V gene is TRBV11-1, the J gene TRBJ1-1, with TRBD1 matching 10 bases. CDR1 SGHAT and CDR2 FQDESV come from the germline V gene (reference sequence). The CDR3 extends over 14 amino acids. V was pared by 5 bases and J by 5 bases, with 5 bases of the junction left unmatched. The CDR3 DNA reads TGTGCCAGCAGCGTCGACAGGGGGCTTACTGAAGCTTTCTTT. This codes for CASSVDRGLTEAFF.

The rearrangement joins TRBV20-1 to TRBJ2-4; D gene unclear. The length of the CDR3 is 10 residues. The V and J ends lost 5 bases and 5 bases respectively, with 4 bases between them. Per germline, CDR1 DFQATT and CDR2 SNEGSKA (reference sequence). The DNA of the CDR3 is TGCAGTGCTTCTGAAAACATTCAGTACTTC. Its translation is CSASENIQYF.

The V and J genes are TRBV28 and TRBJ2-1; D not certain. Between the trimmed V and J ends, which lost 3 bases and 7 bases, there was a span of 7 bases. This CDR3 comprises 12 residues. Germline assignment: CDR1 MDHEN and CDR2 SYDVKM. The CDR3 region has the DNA TGTGCCAGCAGTTTGGGCTTTAATGAGCAGTTCTTC. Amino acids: CASSLGFNEQFF.

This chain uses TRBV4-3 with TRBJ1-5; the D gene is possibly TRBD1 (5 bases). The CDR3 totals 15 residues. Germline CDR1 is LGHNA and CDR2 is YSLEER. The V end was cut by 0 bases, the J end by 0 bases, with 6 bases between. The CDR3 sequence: CASSQDGASNQPQHF. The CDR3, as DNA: TGCGCCAGCAGCCAAGATGGGGCTAGCAATCAGCCCCAGCATTTT.

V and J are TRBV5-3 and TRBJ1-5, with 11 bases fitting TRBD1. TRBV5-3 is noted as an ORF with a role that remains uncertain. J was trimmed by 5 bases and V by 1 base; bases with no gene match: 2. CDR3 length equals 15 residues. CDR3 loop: CARSLWDRGDQPQHF. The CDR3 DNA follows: TGTGCCAGAAGCTTGTGGGACAGGGGGGATCAGCCCCAGCATTTT.

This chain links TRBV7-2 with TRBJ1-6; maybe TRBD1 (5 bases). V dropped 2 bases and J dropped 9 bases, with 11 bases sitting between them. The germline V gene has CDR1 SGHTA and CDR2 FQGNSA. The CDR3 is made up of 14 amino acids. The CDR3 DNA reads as TGTGCCAGCAGCTTAATTACCGGGGGTTCACCCCTCCACTTT. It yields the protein CASSLITGGSPLHF.

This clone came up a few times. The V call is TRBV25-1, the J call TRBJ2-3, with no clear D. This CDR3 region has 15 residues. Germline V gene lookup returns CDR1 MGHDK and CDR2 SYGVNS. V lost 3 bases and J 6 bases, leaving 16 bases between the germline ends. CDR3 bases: TGTGCCAGCAGTGATTCACAATCTCTGTCCGATACGCAGTATTTT. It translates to CASSDSQSLSDTQYF.

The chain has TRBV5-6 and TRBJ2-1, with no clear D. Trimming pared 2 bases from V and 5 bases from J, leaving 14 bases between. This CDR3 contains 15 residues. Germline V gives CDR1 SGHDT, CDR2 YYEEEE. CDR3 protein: CASSFYRDGDNEQFF. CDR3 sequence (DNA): TGTGCCAGCAGCTTCTATCGTGACGGAGACAATGAGCAGTTCTTC.

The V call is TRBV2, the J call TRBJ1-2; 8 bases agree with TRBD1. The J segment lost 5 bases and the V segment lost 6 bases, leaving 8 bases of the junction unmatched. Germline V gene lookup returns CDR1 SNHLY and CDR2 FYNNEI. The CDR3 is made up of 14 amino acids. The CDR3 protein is CASRDTGGRYGYTF. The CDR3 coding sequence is TGTGCCAGCAGGGACACAGGGGGGAGGTATGGCTACACCTTC. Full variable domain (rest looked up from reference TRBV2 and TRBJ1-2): EPEVTQTPSHQVTQMGQEVILRCVPISNHLYFYWYRQILGQKVEFLVSFYNNEISEKSEIFDDQFSVERPDGSNFTLKIRSTKLEDSAMYFCASRDTGGRYGYTFGSGTRLTVV.

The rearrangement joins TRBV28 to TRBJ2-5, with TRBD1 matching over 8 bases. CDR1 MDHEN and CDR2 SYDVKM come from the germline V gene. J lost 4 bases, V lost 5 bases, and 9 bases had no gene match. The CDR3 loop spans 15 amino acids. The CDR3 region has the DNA TGTGCCAGCAGTCCCCTCCCCAGGGGGCGAGAGACCCAGTACTTC. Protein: CASSPLPRGRETQYF.

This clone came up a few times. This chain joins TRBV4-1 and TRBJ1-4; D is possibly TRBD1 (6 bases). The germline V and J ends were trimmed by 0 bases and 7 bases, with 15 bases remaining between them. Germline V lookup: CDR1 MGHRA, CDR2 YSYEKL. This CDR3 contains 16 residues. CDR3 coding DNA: TGCGCCAGCAGCCAAGATCGGACAGCTCGAGGTGAAAAACTGTTTTTT. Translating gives CASSQDRTARGEKLFF.